A selection of T cell receptor beta chains follows, all from one sample in a study of blood T cell repertoires in COVID-19. Generated by immunoSEQ multiplex PCR, the TCRdb table keeps only in-frame clones and is missing some. The sample has tens of thousands of clones, roughly 77% seen once. The sequencing input was peripheral blood. The receptor set was obtained from a man aged 45 to 65 with active or convalescent COVID-19. CDR3s include the opening cysteine and the closing phenylalanine or tryptophan. The D gene is left open where the match is weak. Only part of the rows carry a size: once, few, many, or a class if the clone is expanded.

abundance,v_gene,j_gene,d_gene,CDR3aa,CDR3nt
.,TRBV19,TRBJ2-7,TRBD1,CASSAGTGAYEQYF,TGTGCCAGTTCAGCCGGGACAGGGGCCTACGAGCAGTACTTC
.,TRBV21-1,TRBJ2-1,.,CASTGQGYNEQFF,TGTGCCAGTACGGGACAGGGTTACAATGAGCAGTTCTTC
.,TRBV2,TRBJ1-6,.,CASTGMMDSPLHF,TGTGCCAGCACGGGGATGATGGATTCACCCCTCCACTTT
.,TRBV10-1,TRBJ1-1,.,CASSEPATRGGEAFF,TGCGCCAGCAGTGAGCCTGCTACCCGGGGGGGTGAAGCTTTCTTT
.,TRBV5-6,TRBJ2-1,TRBD2,CASSLNPGGLSNEQFF,TGTGCCAGCAGCTTGAATCCGGGGGGGCTTTCGAATGAGCAGTTCTTC
.,TRBV3-1/TRBV3-2,TRBJ2-5,TRBD2,CASSLAGWETQYF,TGTGCCAGCAGCCTAGCGGGGTGGGAGACCCAGTACTTC
once,TRBV4-1,TRBJ2-5,TRBD2,CASSPGLVAAGETQYF,TGCGCCAGCAGTCCGGGACTAGTAGCGGCCGGAGAGACCCAGTACTTC
.,TRBV19,TRBJ2-2,.,CASSRQVLGGELFF,TGTGCCAGCTCCCGGCAGGTGTTGGGCGGGGAGCTGTTTTTT
.,TRBV6-4,TRBJ2-2,.,CASRWGDTGELFF,TGTGCCAGCAGATGGGGGGACACCGGGGAGCTGTTTTTT
.,TRBV24-1,TRBJ1-2,.,CATSGGAGGYTF,TGTGCCACCAGTGGCGGGGCCGGTGGCTACACCTTC
.,TRBV4-3,TRBJ1-3,.,CASSPARSQRGTIYF,TGCGCCAGCAGCCCCGCGAGGTCCCAAAGAGGCACCATATATTTT